The 28 T cell receptor beta chains given below trace back to one sample, sequenced in a study of glioma-infiltrating T cells after dendritic cell vaccination. Libraries were prepared by immunoSEQ multiplex PCR; TCRdb keeps only in-frame clonotypes and omits some of them. This sample has approximately 91,000 clones, with over 75% found just once. Documented time point: after dendritic cell vaccination, including at tumor progression/relapse. This sample comprised blood, obtained after dendritic cell vaccination. The source is a human donor with glioblastoma.

J is TRBJ2-7 and V is TRBV6-1; 10 bases align to TRBD1. CDR1 and CDR2 (germline): MNHNS, SASEGT. J gave up 7 bases and V 4 bases, and 10 bases lay outside the gene matches. The CDR3 covers 15 residues. The CDR3 region is CASSGWDRGMREQYV. CDR3 nucleotides: TGTGCCAGCAGTGGGTGGGACAGGGGAATGAGGGAGCAGTACGTC.

The rearrangement links TRBV2 to TRBJ2-5, with 10 bases aligning to TRBD1. There are 15 residues in the CDR3. V lost 10 bases to trimming and J lost 4 bases; unmatched junction nucleotides: 12. Germline V gene sequence: CDR1 SNHLY, CDR2 FYNNEI. CDR3 in amino acids: CATLTRDRGGETQYF. The DNA for the CDR3 is TGTGCCACCTTGACCCGGGACAGGGGCGGAGAGACCCAGTACTTC. The full variable domain, rest sourced from reference TRBV2 and TRBJ2-5, is EPEVTQTPSHQVTQMGQEVILRCVPISNHLYFYWYRQILGQKVEFLVSFYNNEISEKSEIFDDQFSVERPDGSNFTLKIRSTKLEDSAMYFCATLTRDRGGETQYFGPGTRLLVL.

This clone has a single count. The rearrangement uses TRBV25-1 and TRBJ1-5, with D hard to call. The CDR3 is 13 residues long. The V and J ends lost 6 bases and 7 bases respectively, with 13 bases between them. Germline lookup yields CDR1 MGHDK and CDR2 SYGVNS. Here the CDR3 DNA reads TGTGCCAGCAGGGGGAGTGGATGGCAGCCCCAGCATTTT. It specifies CASRGSGWQPQHF.

J is TRBJ1-2 and V is TRBV14, with D uncertain. The CDR3 sequence is 16 residues long. Germline V gene data show CDR1 as SGHDN and CDR2 as FVKESK. V was clipped by 3 bases and J by 2 bases, with 16 bases between them. This CDR3 reads CASSHQRPRGNYGYTF. Written as DNA, the CDR3 is TGTGCCAGCAGCCACCAACGACCCCGAGGGAACTATGGCTACACCTTC.

The chain recombines TRBV11-2 with TRBJ1-2, with 9 bases matching TRBD1. Looked up from germline, CDR1 is SGHAT and CDR2 is FQNNGV. The CDR3 is 15 amino acids. With V trimmed by 2 bases and J by 11 bases, 12 bases remained unmatched. CDR3 DNA: TGTGCCAGCAGCTTACGACAGGGGGTTTTAATAGGGTACACCTTC. It encodes CASSLRQGVLIGYTF.

The chain couples TRBV30 to TRBJ1-3, with 9 nucleotides matching TRBD1. Germline trimming cut 3 bases from V and 4 bases from J; bases unmatched to any gene: 4. This CDR3 has 14 amino acids. The germline V gene encodes CDR1 GTSNPN and CDR2 SVGIG (reference sequence). The CDR3 nucleotides read TGTGCCTGGAGACAGGGGGCAGGAGGAAACACCATATATTTT. Protein: CAWRQGAGGNTIYF.

This clone was observed a few times. The rearrangement joins TRBV27 to TRBJ2-3; D remains ambiguous. The V gene's germline CDR1 is MNHEY and CDR2 SMNVEV (reference sequence). The V gene lost 8 bases and the J gene lost 7 bases, with 13 bases spanning the gap. This CDR3 has 12 residues. CDR3 residues: CASGQTLYTQYF. CDR3 coding DNA: TGTGCCAGCGGGCAAACGTTGTATACGCAGTATTTT.

This chain links TRBV6-6 with TRBJ2-2; TRBD1 matches at 9 bases. The ends lost 4 bases at V and 2 bases at J; junction bases unmatched: 2. Germline values: CDR1 MNHNY, CDR2 SVGAGI (reference sequence). The CDR3 extends over 15 amino acids. Here the CDR3 DNA reads TGTGCCAGCAGTTCTACAGGGGGCAACACCGGGGAGCTGTTTTTT. Translated: CASSSTGGNTGELFF.

The chain carries TRBV7-2 and TRBJ2-2, with no clear D. Germline V gives CDR1 SGHTA, CDR2 FQGNSA. The V gene lost 0 bases and the J gene lost 4 bases, with 6 bases spanning the gap. The CDR3 is 14 amino acids. CDR3 in amino acids: CASSLASRTGELFF. The DNA for the CDR3 is TGTGCCAGCAGCTTAGCGAGTCGCACCGGGGAGCTGTTTTTT.

V and J are TRBV5-5 and TRBJ1-1; 8 positions match TRBD1. V lost 4 bases and J lost 1; bases outside the gene matches: 9. Germline lookup yields CDR1 SGHKS and CDR2 YYEKEE (reference sequence). This CDR3 has 16 amino acids. The CDR3 nucleotides are TGTGCCAGCAGCCAATATGACAGGGGCTCGAACACTGAAGCTTTCTTT. Its translation is CASSQYDRGSNTEAFF.

The chain joins TRBV11-2 to TRBJ2-7; tentatively, D is TRBD2 (6 bases). CDR1 and CDR2 (germline): SGHAT, FQNNGV. V lost 1 base and J lost 4, with 8 bases in between. This CDR3 is 13 amino acids long. CDR3 in DNA: TGTGCCAGCAGCTTAGGGACTACTTACGAGCAGTACTTC. Encoded protein: CASSLGTTYEQYF.

The chain recombines TRBV2 with TRBJ2-1; D might be TRBD1 (5 bases). CDR1 and CDR2 (germline): SNHLY, FYNNEI. The V end was cut by 8 bases, the J end by 4 bases, with 9 bases between. The CDR3 covers 12 residues. The CDR3 reads CASCQGYNEQFF. The CDR3 DNA reads as TGTGCCAGCTGTCAGGGATACAATGAGCAGTTCTTC.

The gene calls are TRBV5-5 and TRBJ2-7; tentative D call: TRBD1 (6 bases). V was pared by 0 bases and J by 0 bases, with 10 bases between. Germline V CDR1 and CDR2: SGHKS, YYEKEE (reference sequence). There are 15 residues in the CDR3. In DNA form, the CDR3 reads TGTGCCAGCAGCTTGGAAACAGGGTCCTCCTACGAGCAGTACTTC. It codes for CASSLETGSSYEQYF. Full variable domain (rest looked up from reference TRBV5-5 and TRBJ2-7): DAGVTQSPTHLIKTRGQQVTLRCSPISGHKSVSWYQQVLGQGPQFIFQYYEKEERGRGNFPDRFSARQFPNYSSELNVNALLLGDSALYLCASSLETGSSYEQYFGPGTRLTVT.

Remarks on this clone: Given a much more abundant clone one base away, this may be a read error. The rearrangement joins TRBV27 to TRBJ1-1; 9 positions agree with TRBD1. In germline, CDR1 is MNHEY, CDR2 SMNVEV (reference sequence). This CDR3 comprises 13 residues. V lost 6 bases and J lost 1; bases outside the gene matches: 0. The CDR3: CASRGQGNTEAFF. The CDR3 DNA reads TGTGCCAGCAGGGGACAGGGGAACACTGAAGCTTTCTTT.

V gene TRBV7-2 combines with J gene TRBJ2-6; 11 bases match TRBD2. J lost 2 bases, V lost 3 bases, and 6 bases had no gene match. Germline loops: CDR1 SGHTA, CDR2 FQGNSA. The CDR3 extends over 18 amino acids. In DNA form, the CDR3 reads TGTGCCAGCAGCTTTACGGATAGCGGGGGGGCTGGGGCCAACGTCCTGACTTTC. Translation: CASSFTDSGGAGANVLTF.

This clone was recorded once. V is TRBV5-1 and J is TRBJ1-4; 8 bases line up with TRBD1. The V gene end was trimmed by 5 bases and the J gene end by 5 bases; junction bases not matched to a gene: 8. The CDR3 consists of 15 residues. Germline lookup yields CDR1 SGHRS and CDR2 YFSETQ. The CDR3 nucleotides read TGCGCCAGCAGAGATGGACAGGGCGTAAATGAAAAACTGTTTTTT. This sequence encodes CASRDGQGVNEKLFF.

V and J are TRBV28 and TRBJ2-7; 7 bases are a match to TRBD2. This CDR3 comprises 15 residues. The junction had 6 bases not matched to a gene; V was cut back by 4 bases and J by 0 bases. Germline CDR1 MDHEN, CDR2 SYDVKM. CDR3: CASSSSGAHSYEQYV. CDR3 in DNA: TGTGCCAGCAGTTCTAGCGGAGCCCACTCCTACGAGCAGTACGTC.

This clone was recorded only once. The J gene is TRBJ2-5, the V gene TRBV14; D is possibly TRBD1 (6 bases). The CDR3 sequence is 16 residues long. The germline V and J ends were trimmed by 2 bases and 5 bases, with 18 bases remaining between them. Germline CDR1 reads SGHDN; CDR2 reads FVKESK. This CDR3 reads CASSQLSGAGVETQYF. The CDR3 DNA follows: TGTGCCAGCAGCCAACTTTCCGGGGCAGGGGTCGAGACCCAGTACTTC.

A note on this clone: Other DNA sequences of this sample code for an identical CDR3. The J gene is TRBJ1-4, the V gene TRBV27; D is uncertain. Germline V gene lookup returns CDR1 MNHEY and CDR2 SMNVEV (reference sequence). Trimming took 3 bases from V and 7 from J, leaving 3 bases between them. This CDR3 contains 11 residues. Here the CDR3 reads CASSFGEKLFF. CDR3 nucleotides: TGTGCCAGCAGTTTCGGTGAAAAACTGTTTTTT. Complete variable domain (other parts from reference TRBV27 and TRBJ1-4): EAQVTQNPRYLITVTGKKLTVTCSQNMNHEYMSWYRQDPGLGLRQIYYSMNVEVTDKGDVPEGYKVSRKEKRNFPLILESPSPNQTSLYFCASSFGEKLFFGSGTQLSVL.

This clone has only a few counts. The genes are TRBV2 and TRBJ2-7, with a tentative D call TRBD1 (6 bases). The V and J ends lost 7 bases and 0 bases respectively, with 10 bases between them. Germline V CDR1 and CDR2: SNHLY, FYNNEI. CDR3 length: 13 amino acids. The CDR3 reads CASNRDNSYEQYV. The CDR3 region has the DNA TGTGCCAGCAACCGGGACAACTCCTACGAGCAGTACGTC.

The chain carries TRBV6-5 and TRBJ2-3, with D tentatively TRBD1 (6 bases). This CDR3 comprises 15 residues. Germline V lookup: CDR1 MNHEY, CDR2 SVGAGI. V shed 6 bases and J shed 0 bases, with 13 bases lying between them. The CDR3: CASRRDRSSTDTQYF. As DNA, the CDR3 is TGTGCCAGCAGACGTGACAGGTCTAGCACAGATACGCAGTATTTT.

The rearrangement uses TRBV18 and TRBJ1-3; possibly TRBD1 for D (5 bases). Deletions cut 2 bases from V and 4 bases from J, with 6 bases between. The CDR3 has 13 residues. Germline V gene sequence: CDR1 KGHSH, CDR2 LQKENI. The CDR3 protein is CASSPDSGNTIYF. CDR3 nucleotide sequence: TGTGCCAGCTCACCAGACAGCGGAAACACCATATATTTT.

V is TRBV7-8 and J is TRBJ2-1; TRBD1 is a possible D gene (6 bases). V lost 7 bases and J lost 0, with 13 bases in between. The CDR3 totals 15 residues. Germline V lookup: CDR1 SGHVS, CDR2 FQNEAQ. The CDR3 coding sequence is TGTGCCAGCATCCAGGGGCGATTCTCCTACAATGAGCAGTTCTTC. Translated: CASIQGRFSYNEQFF.

The V call is TRBV6-6, the J call TRBJ2-4, with TRBD1 identical over 7 bases. This CDR3 region has 16 residues. Trimming cost V 6 bases and J 0 bases; bases outside gene matches: 8. Germline CDR1 reads MNHNY; CDR2 reads SVGAGI (reference sequence). In nucleotides, the CDR3 is TGTGCCAGCAGCTCCCCGGGACAGTTAGCCAAAAACATTCAGTACTTC. It translates to CASSSPGQLAKNIQYF.

The count of this clone is one. The rearrangement uses TRBV19 and TRBJ2-7, with D perhaps matching TRBD1 (6 bases). CDR3 length: 15 residues. Trimming shortened V by 2 bases and J by 1 base, and 12 bases separated the two germline ends. Per the germline V gene, CDR1 is LNHDA and CDR2 is SQIVND (reference sequence). CDR3 DNA sequence: TGTGCCAGTAGTATAATAGGGGGAGAATCCTACGAGCAGTACTTC. It translates to CASSIIGGESYEQYF.

V gene TRBV18 combines with J gene TRBJ1-5, with D uncertain. The CDR3 runs 18 residues. The V end lost 2 bases, the J end lost 1 base, and 18 bases lay between the germline ends. Germline CDR1 and CDR2: KGHSH and LQKENI. The CDR3 loop reads CASSPSLGRGRSNQPQHF. The CDR3 coding sequence is TGTGCCAGCTCACCATCCCTTGGCCGGGGTCGGAGCAATCAGCCCCAGCATTTT.

This chain uses TRBV5-1 with TRBJ1-5; 10 nucleotides match TRBD1. CDR3 length: 16 residues. Germline values: CDR1 SGHRS, CDR2 YFSETQ. V lost 4 bases and J lost 2; bases outside the gene matches: 6. DNA of the CDR3: TGCGCCAGCAGCCCAGGACAGGGGGAAGGCAATCAGCCCCAGCATTTT. Amino acid sequence: CASSPGQGEGNQPQHF.

This rearrangement joins TRBV11-2 to TRBJ2-7, with 7 bases aligning to TRBD1. This CDR3 region has 15 residues. CDR1 SGHAT and CDR2 FQNNGV come from the germline V gene. Unmatched junction bases numbered 6, after V lost 1 base and J lost 3 bases. Written as DNA, the CDR3 is TGTGCCAGCAGCTTAGCAGGGGGTGGATTCTACGAGCAGTACTTC. Residues: CASSLAGGGFYEQYF.